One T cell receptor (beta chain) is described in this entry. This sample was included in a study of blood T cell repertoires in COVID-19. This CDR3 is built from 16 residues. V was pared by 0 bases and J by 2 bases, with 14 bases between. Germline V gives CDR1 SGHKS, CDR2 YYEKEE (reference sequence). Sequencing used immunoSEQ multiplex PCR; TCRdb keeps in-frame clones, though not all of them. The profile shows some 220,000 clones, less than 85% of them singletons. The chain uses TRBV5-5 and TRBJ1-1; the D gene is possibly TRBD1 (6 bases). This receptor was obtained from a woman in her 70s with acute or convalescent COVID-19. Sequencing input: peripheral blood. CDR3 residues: CASSLGTRGGNTEAFF. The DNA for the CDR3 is TGTGCCAGCAGCTTGGGGACAAGGGGGGGAAACACTGAAGCTTTCTTT.